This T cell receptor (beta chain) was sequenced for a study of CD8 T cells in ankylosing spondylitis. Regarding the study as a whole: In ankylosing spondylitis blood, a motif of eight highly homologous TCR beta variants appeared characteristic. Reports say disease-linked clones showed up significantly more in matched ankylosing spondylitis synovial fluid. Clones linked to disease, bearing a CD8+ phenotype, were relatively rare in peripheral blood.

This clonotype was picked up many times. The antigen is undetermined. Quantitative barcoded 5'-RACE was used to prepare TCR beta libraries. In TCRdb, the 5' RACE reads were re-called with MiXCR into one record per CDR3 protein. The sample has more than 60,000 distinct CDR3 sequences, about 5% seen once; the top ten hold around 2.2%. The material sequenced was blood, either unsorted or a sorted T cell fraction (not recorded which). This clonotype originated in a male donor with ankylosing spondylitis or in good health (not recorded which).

The chain's CDR3 is CASSRTAEGYTF. CDR3 nucleotides: TGTGCCAGCAGCCGGACAGCGGAGGGCTACACCTTC. The chain joins TRBV11-2 to TRBJ1-2, with D perhaps matching TRBD1 (6 bases). Germline CDR1 and CDR2: SGHAT and FQNNGV. This CDR3 comprises 12 residues. The V gene lost 5 bases and the J gene lost 8 bases, with 12 bases spanning the gap.